This TCR beta chain was recorded in a study of shared clonotypes between healthy human individuals. At the level of the study: The people who gave samples were two women and a few men aged 18 to 49. Each donor's CD4 naive and CD4 memory cells filled three plates apiece, CD8 naive two, and CD8 memory one. Study observations and caveats: Naive CD4 clonotype sharing across several donors was roughly 5%.

In the case of this clone: Its matching antigen is unknown.

The data were produced by immunoSEQ multiplex PCR, yet TCRdb's version contains in-frame clones alone and is incomplete. The data show 1.4 million or so clones, approximately 98.5% seen once. Per germline, CDR1 SGHNT and CDR2 YYREEE (reference sequence). V shed 3 bases and J 4 bases; nucleotides not matched to a gene: 9. This CDR3 spans 16 amino acids. The chain carries TRBV5-4 and TRBJ2-1, with 8 bases fitting TRBD2. The TCR sequence derives from a man aged 25 to 40 in good health. The sample was naive CD4+ T cells sorted from blood. As for subset: CD45RA+ positively selected. Here the CDR3 reads CASSWTGSGRYNEQFF. The CDR3 nucleotides read TGTGCCAGCAGCTGGACGGGCAGCGGGAGATACAATGAGCAGTTCTTC.